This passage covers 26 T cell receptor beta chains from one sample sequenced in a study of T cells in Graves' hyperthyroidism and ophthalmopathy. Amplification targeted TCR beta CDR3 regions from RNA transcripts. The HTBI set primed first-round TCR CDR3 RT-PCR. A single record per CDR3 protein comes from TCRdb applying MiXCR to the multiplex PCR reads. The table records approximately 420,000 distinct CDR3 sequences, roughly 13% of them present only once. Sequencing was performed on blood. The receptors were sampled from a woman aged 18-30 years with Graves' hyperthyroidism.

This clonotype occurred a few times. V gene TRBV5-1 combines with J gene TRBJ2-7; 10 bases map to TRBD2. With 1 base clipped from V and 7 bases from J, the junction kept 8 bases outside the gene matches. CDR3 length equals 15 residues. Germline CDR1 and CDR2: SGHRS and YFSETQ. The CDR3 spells CASSLSLAGAGEQYF. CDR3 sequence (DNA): TGCGCCAGCAGCTTGAGTCTAGCGGGGGCGGGGGAGCAGTACTTC.

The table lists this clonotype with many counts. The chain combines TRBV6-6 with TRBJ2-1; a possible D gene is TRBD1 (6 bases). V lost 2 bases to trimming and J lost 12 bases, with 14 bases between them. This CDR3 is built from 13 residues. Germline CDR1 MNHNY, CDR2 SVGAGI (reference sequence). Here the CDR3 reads CASSYGRGLGQFF. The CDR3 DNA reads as TGTGCCAGCAGTTACGGCAGGGGCCTAGGGCAGTTCTTC.

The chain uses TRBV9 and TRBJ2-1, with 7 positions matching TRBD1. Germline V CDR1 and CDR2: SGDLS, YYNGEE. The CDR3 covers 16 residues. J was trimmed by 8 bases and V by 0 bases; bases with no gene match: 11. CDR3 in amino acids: CASSVAVSGQRHEQFF. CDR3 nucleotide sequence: TGTGCCAGCAGCGTAGCCGTATCGGGACAGAGGCATGAGCAGTTCTTC.

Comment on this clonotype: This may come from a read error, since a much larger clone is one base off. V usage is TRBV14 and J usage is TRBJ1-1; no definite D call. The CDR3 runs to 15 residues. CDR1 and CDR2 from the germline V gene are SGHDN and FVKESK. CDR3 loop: CAGSQVMMANTEAFF. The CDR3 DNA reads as TGTGCCGGCAGCCAAGTAATGATGGCGAACACTGAAGCTTTCTTT.

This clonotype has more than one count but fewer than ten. The CDR3 nucleotides read TGTGCCAGCAGCGGGAAGGGACTAGCTCTGGAAAACATTCAGTACTTC. It specifies CASSGKGLALENIQYF. The chain employs TRBV5-5 and TRBJ2-4; 9 bases align to TRBD2. Trimming took 4 bases from V and 5 from J; bases not matched to a gene: 10. CDR3 size: 16 residues. Germline values: CDR1 SGHKS, CDR2 YYEKEE (reference sequence).

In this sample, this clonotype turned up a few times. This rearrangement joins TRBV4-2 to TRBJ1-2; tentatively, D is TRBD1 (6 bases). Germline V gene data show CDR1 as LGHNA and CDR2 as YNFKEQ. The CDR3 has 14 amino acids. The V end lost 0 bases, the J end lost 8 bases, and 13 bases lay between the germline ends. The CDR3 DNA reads TGTGCCAGCAGCCAAGATCCGGGGGCGCGGGGCTACACCTTC. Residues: CASSQDPGARGYTF.

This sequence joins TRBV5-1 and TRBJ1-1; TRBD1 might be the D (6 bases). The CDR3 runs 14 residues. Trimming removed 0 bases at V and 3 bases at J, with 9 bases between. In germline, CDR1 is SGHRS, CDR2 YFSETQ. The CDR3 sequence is CASSLERGYTEAFF. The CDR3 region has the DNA TGCGCCAGCAGCTTGGAGAGGGGGTACACTGAAGCTTTCTTT. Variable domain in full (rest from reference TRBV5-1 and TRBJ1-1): KAGVTQTPRYLIKTRGQQVTLSCSPISGHRSVSWYQQTPGQGLQFLFEYFSETQRNKGNFPGRFSGRQFSNSRSEMNVSTLELGDSALYLCASSLERGYTEAFFGQGTRLTVV.

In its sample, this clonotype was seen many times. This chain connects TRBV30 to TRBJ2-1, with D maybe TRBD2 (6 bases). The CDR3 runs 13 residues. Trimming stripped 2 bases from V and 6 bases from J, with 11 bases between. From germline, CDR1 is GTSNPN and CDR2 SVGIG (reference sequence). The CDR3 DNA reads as TGTGCCTGGAGTCACCGACTAGGCAATGAGCAGTTCTTC. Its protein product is CAWSHRLGNEQFF.

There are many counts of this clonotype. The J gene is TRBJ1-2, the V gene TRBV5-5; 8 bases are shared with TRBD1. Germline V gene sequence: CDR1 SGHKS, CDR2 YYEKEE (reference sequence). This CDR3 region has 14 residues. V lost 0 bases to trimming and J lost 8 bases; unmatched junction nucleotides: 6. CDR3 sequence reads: CASSLGTGRDGYTF. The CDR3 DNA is TGTGCCAGCAGCTTGGGGACAGGGAGAGACGGCTACACCTTC.

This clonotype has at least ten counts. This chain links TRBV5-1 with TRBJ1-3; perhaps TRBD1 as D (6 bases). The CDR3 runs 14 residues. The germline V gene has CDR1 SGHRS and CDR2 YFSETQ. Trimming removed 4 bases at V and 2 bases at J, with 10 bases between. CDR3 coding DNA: TGCGCCAGCAGCACCGGACAGCCTGGAAACACCATATATTTT. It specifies CASSTGQPGNTIYF.

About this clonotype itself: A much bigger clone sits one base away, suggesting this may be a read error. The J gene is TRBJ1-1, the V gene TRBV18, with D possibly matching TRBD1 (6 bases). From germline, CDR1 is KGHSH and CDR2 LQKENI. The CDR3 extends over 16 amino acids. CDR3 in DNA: TGTGCCAGCTCACCTCGGCAGGGGATTCTGAACGCTGAAGCTTTCTTT. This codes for CASSPRQGILNAEAFF. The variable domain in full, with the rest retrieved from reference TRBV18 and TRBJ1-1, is NAGVMQNPRHLVRRRGQEARLRCSPMKGHSHVYWYRQLPEEGLKFMVYLQKENIIDESGMPKERFSAEFPKEGPSILRIQQVVRGDSAAYFCASSPRQGILNAEAFFGQGTRLTVV.

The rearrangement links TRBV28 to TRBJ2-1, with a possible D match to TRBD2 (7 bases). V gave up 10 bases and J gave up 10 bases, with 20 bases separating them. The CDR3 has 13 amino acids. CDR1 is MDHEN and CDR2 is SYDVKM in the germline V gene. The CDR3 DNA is TGTGCCACTAGCGAGGGGGGGACCCACGAGCAGTTCTTC. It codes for CATSEGGTHEQFF.

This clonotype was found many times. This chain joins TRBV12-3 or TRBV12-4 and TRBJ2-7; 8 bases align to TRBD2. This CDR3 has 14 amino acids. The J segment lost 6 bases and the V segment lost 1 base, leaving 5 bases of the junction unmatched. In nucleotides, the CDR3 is TGTGCCAGCAGTTTAGGGGGACTAGGGCCCGAGCAGTACTTC. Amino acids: CASSLGGLGPEQYF.

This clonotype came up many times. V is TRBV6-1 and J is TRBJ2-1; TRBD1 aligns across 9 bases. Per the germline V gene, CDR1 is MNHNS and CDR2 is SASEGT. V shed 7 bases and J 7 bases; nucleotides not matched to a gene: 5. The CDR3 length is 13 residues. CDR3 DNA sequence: TGTGCCAGCAACCTACAGGGGGCGAATGAGCAGTTCTTC. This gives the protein CASNLQGANEQFF.

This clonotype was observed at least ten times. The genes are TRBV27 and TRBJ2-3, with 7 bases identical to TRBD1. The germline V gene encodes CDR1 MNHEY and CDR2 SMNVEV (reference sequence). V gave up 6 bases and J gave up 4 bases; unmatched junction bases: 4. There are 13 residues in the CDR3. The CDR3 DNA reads TGTGCCAGCAGATCGACAGGGTCAGATACGCAGTATTTT. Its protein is CASRSTGSDTQYF.

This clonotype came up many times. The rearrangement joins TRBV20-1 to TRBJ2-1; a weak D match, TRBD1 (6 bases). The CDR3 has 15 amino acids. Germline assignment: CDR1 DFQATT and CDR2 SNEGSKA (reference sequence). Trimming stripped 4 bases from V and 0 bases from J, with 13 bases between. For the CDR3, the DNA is TGCAGTGCTACCGGGACACCAGTCTCCTACAATGAGCAGTTCTTC. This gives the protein CSATGTPVSYNEQFF.

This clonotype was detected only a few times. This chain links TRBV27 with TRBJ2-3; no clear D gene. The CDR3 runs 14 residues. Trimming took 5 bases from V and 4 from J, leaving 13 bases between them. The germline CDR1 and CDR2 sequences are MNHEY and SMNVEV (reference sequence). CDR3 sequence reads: CASSPIGGADTQYF. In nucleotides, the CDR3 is TGTGCCAGCAGTCCAATCGGTGGCGCAGATACGCAGTATTTT.

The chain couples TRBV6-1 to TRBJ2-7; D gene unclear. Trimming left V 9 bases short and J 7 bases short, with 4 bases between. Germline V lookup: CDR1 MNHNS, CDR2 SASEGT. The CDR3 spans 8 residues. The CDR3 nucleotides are TGTGCCAGTGGAGAGCAGTACTTC. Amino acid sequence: CASGEQYF.

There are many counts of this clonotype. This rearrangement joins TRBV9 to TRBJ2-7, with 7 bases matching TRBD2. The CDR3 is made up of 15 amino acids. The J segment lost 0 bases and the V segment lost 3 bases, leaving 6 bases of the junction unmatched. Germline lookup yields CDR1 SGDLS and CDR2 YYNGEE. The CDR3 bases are TGTGCCAGCAGCGGTGAGCGGGACCGCTCCTACGAGCAGTACTTC. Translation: CASSGERDRSYEQYF. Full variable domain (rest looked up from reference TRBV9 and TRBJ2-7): DSGVTQTPKHLITATGQRVTLRCSPRSGDLSVYWYQQSLDQGLQFLIQYYNGEERAKGNILERFSAQQFPDLHSELNLSSLELGDSALYFCASSGERDRSYEQYFGPGTRLTVT.

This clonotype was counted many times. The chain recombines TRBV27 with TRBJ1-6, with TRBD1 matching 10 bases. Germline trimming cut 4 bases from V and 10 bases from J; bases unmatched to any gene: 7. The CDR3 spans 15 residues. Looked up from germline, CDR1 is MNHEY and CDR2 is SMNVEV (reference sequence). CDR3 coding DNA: TGTGCCAGCAGTTACGACAGGGGGCTGCTCTCACCCCTCCACTTT. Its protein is CASSYDRGLLSPLHF.

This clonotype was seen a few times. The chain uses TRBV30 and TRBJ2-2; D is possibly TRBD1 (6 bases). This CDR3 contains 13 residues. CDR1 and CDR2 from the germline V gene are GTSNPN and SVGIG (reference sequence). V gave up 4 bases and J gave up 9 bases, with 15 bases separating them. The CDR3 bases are TGTGCCTGGACCCGGGACACTACCAGGGAGCTGTTTTTT. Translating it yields CAWTRDTTRELFF. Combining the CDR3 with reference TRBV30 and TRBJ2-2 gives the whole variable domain SQTIHQWPATLVQPVGSPLSLECTVEGTSNPNLYWYRQAAGRGLQLLFYSVGIGQISSEVPQNLSASRPQDRQFILSSKKLLLSDSGFYLCAWTRDTTRELFFGEGSRLTVL.

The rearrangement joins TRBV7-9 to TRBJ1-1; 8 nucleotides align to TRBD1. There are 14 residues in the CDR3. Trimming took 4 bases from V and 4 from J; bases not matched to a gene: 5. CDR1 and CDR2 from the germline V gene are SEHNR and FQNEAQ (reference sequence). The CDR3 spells CASSWTGSGTEAFF. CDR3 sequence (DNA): TGTGCCAGCAGCTGGACAGGGTCTGGCACTGAAGCTTTCTTT.

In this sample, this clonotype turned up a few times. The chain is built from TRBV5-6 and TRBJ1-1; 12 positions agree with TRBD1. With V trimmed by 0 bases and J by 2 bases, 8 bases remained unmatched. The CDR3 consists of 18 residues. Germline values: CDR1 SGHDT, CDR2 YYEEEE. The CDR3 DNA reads TGTGCCAGCAGCTTGGGCCCGGGACAGGGGGCAAGAAACACTGAAGCTTTCTTT. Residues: CASSLGPGQGARNTEAFF. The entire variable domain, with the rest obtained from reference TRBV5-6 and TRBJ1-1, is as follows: DAGVTQSPTHLIKTRGQQVTLRCSPKSGHDTVSWYQQALGQGPQFIFQYYEEEERQRGNFPDRFSGHQFPNYSSELNVNALLLGDSALYLCASSLGPGQGARNTEAFFGQGTRLTVV.

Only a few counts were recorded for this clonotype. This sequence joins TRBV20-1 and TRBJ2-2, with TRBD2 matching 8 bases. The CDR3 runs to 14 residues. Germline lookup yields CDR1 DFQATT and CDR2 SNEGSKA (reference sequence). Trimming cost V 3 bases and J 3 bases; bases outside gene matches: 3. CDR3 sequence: CSASGRGDTGELFF. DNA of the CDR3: TGCAGTGCTAGCGGGAGGGGGGACACCGGGGAGCTGTTTTTT.

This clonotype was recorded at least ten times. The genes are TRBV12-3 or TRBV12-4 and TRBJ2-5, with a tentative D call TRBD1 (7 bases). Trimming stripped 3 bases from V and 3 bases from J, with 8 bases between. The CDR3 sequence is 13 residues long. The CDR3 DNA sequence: TGTGCCAGCAGTTTCAGGGGGGAAGAGACCCAGTACTTC. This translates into CASSFRGEETQYF.

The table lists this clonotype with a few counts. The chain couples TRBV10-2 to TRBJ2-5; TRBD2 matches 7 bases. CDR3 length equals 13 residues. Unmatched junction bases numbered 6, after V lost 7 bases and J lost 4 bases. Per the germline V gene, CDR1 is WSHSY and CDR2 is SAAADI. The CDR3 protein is CASTHGEGETQYF. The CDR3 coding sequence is TGCGCCAGCACTCACGGGGAGGGAGAGACCCAGTACTTC.